Listed here is a single TCR beta chain. Its antigen is unidentified. Trimming stripped 5 bases from V and 1 base from J, with 15 bases between. The CDR3 totals 17 residues. Germline V CDR1 and CDR2: SGHAT, FQNNGV. The entry originates in a study of cytomegalovirus exposure and HLA in healthy donors. Points from the study as a whole: Cytomegalovirus association was assigned to approximately 180 TCR beta chains.

A multiplex PCR was run with 60 Vbeta primers and 13 Jbeta primers. How the authors handled the data: In a later analysis, around 87 million unique TCR beta chains included roughly 11 million shared by two or more donors. Measured with immunoSEQ multiplex PCR; TCRdb has only the in-frame clones, and not every one. The V and J calls and the clone size are those of that table, but D and trimming were determined from the DNA. This repertoire shows under 130,000 clones, over 60% found once; its top ten account for 7% to 10%. V is TRBV11-2 and J is TRBJ1-6; D unresolved. The receptor was isolated from a man aged 35-49 years in good health and CMV-seropositive. The sequenced material came from PBMCs. The CDR3 sequence: CASSGGIGQSYNSPLHF. DNA of the CDR3: TGTGCCAGCAGCGGAGGGATAGGGCAATCCTATAATTCACCCCTCCACTTT.